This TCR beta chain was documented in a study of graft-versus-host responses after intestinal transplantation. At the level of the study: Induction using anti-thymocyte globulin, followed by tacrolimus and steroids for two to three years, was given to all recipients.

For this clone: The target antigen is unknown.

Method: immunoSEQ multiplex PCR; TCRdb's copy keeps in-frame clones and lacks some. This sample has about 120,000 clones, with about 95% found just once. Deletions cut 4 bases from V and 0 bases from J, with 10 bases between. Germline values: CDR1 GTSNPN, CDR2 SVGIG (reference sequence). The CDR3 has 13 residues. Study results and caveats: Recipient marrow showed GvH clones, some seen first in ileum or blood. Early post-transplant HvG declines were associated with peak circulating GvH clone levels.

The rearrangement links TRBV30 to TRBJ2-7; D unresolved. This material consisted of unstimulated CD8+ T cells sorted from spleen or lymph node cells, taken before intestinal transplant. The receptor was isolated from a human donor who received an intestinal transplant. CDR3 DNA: TGTGCCTGGATTGGCTCCACCTCCTACGAGCAGTACTTC. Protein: CAWIGSTSYEQYF.